These 24 T cell receptor beta chains originate from one sample sequenced in a study of response to subunit inactivated influenza vaccine. TCRdb called the RT-PCR reads again in MiXCR, with one record for every CDR3 protein. The sample shows hundreds of thousands of distinct CDR3 sequences, approximately 7.1% of them seen only once. The sequenced sample was PBMCs from blood, obtained approximately 25 months after vaccination. These receptors were obtained from a man between 50 and 75 years old who received an inactivated influenza vaccine.

This clonotype has more than one count but fewer than ten. J is TRBJ1-1 and V is TRBV9; tentatively, D is TRBD1 (6 bases). V was clipped by 4 bases and J by 1 base, with 14 bases between them. Germline V CDR1 and CDR2: SGDLS, YYNGEE. The CDR3 is 15 residues long. CDR3 residues: CASSPRGSENTEAFF. For the CDR3, the DNA is TGTGCCAGCAGCCCAAGGGGGTCAGAGAACACTGAAGCTTTCTTT.

The V gene is TRBV5-5, the J gene TRBJ1-4, with D possibly TRBD1 on 5 matching bases. V was trimmed by 0 bases and J by 7 bases, leaving 13 bases between them. The CDR3 extends over 15 amino acids. Germline V gene sequence: CDR1 SGHKS, CDR2 YYEKEE (reference sequence). Here the CDR3 DNA reads TGTGCCAGCAGCTTGGGGGCCGGGGGGAGTGAAAAACTGTTTTTT. Translation: CASSLGAGGSEKLFF. The variable domain in full, completed from reference TRBV5-5 and TRBJ1-4, reads DAGVTQSPTHLIKTRGQQVTLRCSPISGHKSVSWYQQVLGQGPQFIFQYYEKEERGRGNFPDRFSARQFPNYSSELNVNALLLGDSALYLCASSLGAGGSEKLFFGSGTQLSVL.

There are many counts of this clonotype. The chain carries TRBV28 and TRBJ2-3; D not certain. The CDR3 has 11 residues. Looked up from germline, CDR1 is MDHEN and CDR2 is SYDVKM. Trimming shortened V by 6 bases and J by 4 bases, and 5 bases separated the two germline ends. The CDR3: CASRTADTQYF. CDR3 in DNA: TGTGCCAGCAGGACCGCAGATACGCAGTATTTT.

This clonotype was observed a handful of times. The V call is TRBV6-2 or TRBV6-3, the J call TRBJ2-7, with 8 bases lining up with TRBD1. J gave up 2 bases and V 7 bases, and 10 bases lay outside the gene matches. Per the germline V gene, CDR1 is MNHEY and CDR2 is SVGEGT. CDR3 length: 15 residues. This CDR3 reads CASTYDQGAAYEQYF. CDR3 coding DNA: TGTGCCAGCACCTATGACCAGGGGGCCGCCTACGAGCAGTACTTC.

To note about this clonotype: At one end the junction does not follow the germline gene, possibly because of a read error. The chain uses TRBV3-1 and TRBJ1-5, with D unresolved. This CDR3 spans 12 amino acids. CDR1 and CDR2 from the germline V gene are LGHDT and YNNKEL (reference sequence). The CDR3 nucleotides are TGTGCCAGCAGCCAAGGGAGGGAGCCCCAGAATTTT. Translated, it gives CASSQGREPQNF.

This clonotype was seen only a few times. This chain connects TRBV5-5 to TRBJ2-7; D uncertain. V was shortened by 4 bases and J by 1 base, with 18 bases between the two germline ends. CDR1 is SGHKS and CDR2 is YYEKEE in the germline V gene (reference sequence). This CDR3 has 16 amino acids. The CDR3 spells CASSVPSGLPSYEQYF. The CDR3 DNA reads TGTGCCAGCAGCGTACCTTCAGGATTACCGTCCTACGAGCAGTACTTC.

This clonotype has a single count. The rearrangement uses TRBV5-1 and TRBJ2-1; 7 nucleotides line up with TRBD1. With 4 bases clipped from V and 2 bases from J, the junction kept 6 bases outside the gene matches. CDR3 size: 15 residues. Germline V gives CDR1 SGHRS, CDR2 YFSETQ. Here the CDR3 reads CASSTYRGTYNEQFF. CDR3 nucleotide sequence: TGCGCCAGCAGCACATACAGGGGCACCTACAATGAGCAGTTCTTC.

The chain couples TRBV7-2 to TRBJ2-5; tentatively, D is TRBD2 (7 bases). CDR3 length: 17 amino acids. Germline lookup yields CDR1 SGHTA and CDR2 FQGNSA. V was pared by 2 bases and J by 4 bases, with 20 bases between. As DNA, the CDR3 is TGTGCCAGCAGCTTACGCGGGGGCCCCGCCCGCTCAGAGACCCAGTACTTC. Protein: CASSLRGGPARSETQYF.

This clonotype occurred many times. This chain connects TRBV29-1 to TRBJ2-7, with a possible D match to TRBD1 (5 bases). Trimming stripped 3 bases from V and 5 bases from J, with 14 bases between. In germline, CDR1 is SQVTM, CDR2 ANQGSEA. The length of the CDR3 is 13 residues. The DNA for the CDR3 is TGCAGCGTTGAGGCCCCAGGCAGGGACGAGCAGTACTTC. Encoded protein: CSVEAPGRDEQYF.

This clonotype appeared a few times. This chain uses TRBV10-3 with TRBJ2-5; 11 bases agree with TRBD1. This CDR3 region has 14 residues. From germline, CDR1 is ENHRY and CDR2 SYGVKD. The V gene end was trimmed by 4 bases and the J gene end by 5 bases; junction bases not matched to a gene: 3. CDR3 in DNA: TGTGCCATCAGTGGGACAGGGGGCGGCGAGACCCAGTACTTC. Translating it yields CAISGTGGGETQYF.

This chain uses TRBV18 with TRBJ1-3, with D unclear. V lost 3 bases and J 0 bases, leaving 12 bases between the germline ends. Germline CDR1 is KGHSH and CDR2 is LQKENI. The CDR3 consists of 16 residues. The CDR3 spells CASSPSGKISGNTIYF. CDR3 DNA: TGTGCCAGCTCACCCTCGGGTAAAATCTCTGGAAACACCATATATTTT.

This clonotype was observed many times. This rearrangement joins TRBV29-1 to TRBJ2-3; TRBD2 matches 8 bases. The CDR3 contains 14 residues. Germline assignment: CDR1 SQVTM and CDR2 ANQGSEA. V lost 6 bases to trimming and J lost 0 bases; unmatched junction nucleotides: 5. CDR3 DNA sequence: TGCAGCGTCTTAACTAGCGGCAGCACAGATACGCAGTATTTT. Encoded protein: CSVLTSGSTDTQYF.

This clonotype has at least ten counts. The chain links TRBV12-3 or TRBV12-4 to TRBJ1-2; D is unclear. The CDR3 has 14 amino acids. Trimming removed 3 bases at V and 8 bases at J, with 16 bases between. The CDR3 loop reads CASSFSSGYMGYTF. CDR3 coding DNA: TGTGCCAGCAGTTTTTCCTCCGGGTATATGGGCTACACCTTC.

This clonotype was detected ten times or more. The chain has TRBV7-8 and TRBJ1-5; perhaps TRBD1 as D (5 bases). The V gene's germline CDR1 is SGHVS and CDR2 FQNEAQ. V was clipped by 5 bases and J by 3 bases, with 11 bases between them. The length of the CDR3 is 14 residues. The DNA for the CDR3 is TGTGCCAGCAGCCCTGACAGTTCCAATCAGCCCCAGCATTTT. Translation gives CASSPDSSNQPQHF.

This clonotype was detected many times. CDR3 in DNA: TGTGCCAGCAGTTCCACCGGGACTAACTCCTACGAGCAGTACTTC. As protein: CASSSTGTNSYEQYF. The chain is built from TRBV6-2 or TRBV6-3 and TRBJ2-7; TRBD2 aligns across 7 bases. Germline values: CDR1 MNHEY, CDR2 SVGEGT. Trimming removed 4 bases from V and 0 bases from J; junction bases left unmatched: 6. The CDR3 is made up of 15 amino acids.

The chain links TRBV3-1 to TRBJ2-1; 7 nucleotides line up with TRBD2. Per germline, CDR1 LGHDT and CDR2 YNNKEL (reference sequence). The CDR3 contains 15 residues. With V trimmed by 1 base and J by 13 bases, 13 bases remained unmatched. The CDR3 nucleotides read TGTGCCAGCAGCCAAGTTCTGGGAGGGTCGGCAACTCAGTTCTTC. Its translation is CASSQVLGGSATQFF.

In its sample, this clonotype was seen a few times. V is TRBV5-1 and J is TRBJ2-7; D not resolved. CDR1 and CDR2 from the germline V gene are SGHRS and YFSETQ. The CDR3 extends over 14 amino acids. V lost 2 bases to trimming and J lost 0 bases, with 9 bases between them. The CDR3: CASSFDGISYEQYF. For the CDR3, the DNA is TGCGCCAGCAGCTTCGACGGAATCTCCTACGAGCAGTACTTC. Variable domain in full (rest from reference TRBV5-1 and TRBJ2-7): KAGVTQTPRYLIKTRGQQVTLSCSPISGHRSVSWYQQTPGQGLQFLFEYFSETQRNKGNFPGRFSGRQFSNSRSEMNVSTLELGDSALYLCASSFDGISYEQYFGPGTRLTVT.

At least ten counts were recorded for this clonotype. V usage is TRBV3-1 and J usage is TRBJ2-3; D not certain. Germline assignment: CDR1 LGHDT and CDR2 YNNKEL (reference sequence). This CDR3 comprises 12 residues. Deletions cut 2 bases from V and 6 bases from J, with 6 bases between. In DNA form, the CDR3 reads TGTGCCAGCAGCCAACGGTCGGATACGCAGTATTTT. This sequence encodes CASSQRSDTQYF.

The table lists this clonotype with a few counts. V and J are TRBV7-2 and TRBJ2-2; 9 bases fit TRBD1. V was clipped by 1 base and J by 5 bases; unmatched bases: 8. The CDR3 runs 17 residues. Germline V gene data show CDR1 as SGHTA and CDR2 as FQGNSA. CDR3 sequence: CASSLGPQGAGTGELFF. The CDR3 DNA reads as TGTGCCAGCAGCTTAGGACCACAGGGGGCCGGAACCGGGGAGCTGTTTTTT.

This clonotype appeared many times. The chain uses TRBV3-1 and TRBJ1-6, with 10 bases fitting TRBD1. CDR1 LGHDT and CDR2 YNNKEL come from the germline V gene (reference sequence). Trimming removed 4 bases from V and 7 bases from J; junction bases left unmatched: 1. This CDR3 region has 14 residues. The CDR3 region is CASSPGQGNSPLHF. DNA for the CDR3: TGTGCCAGCAGCCCGGGACAGGGGAATTCACCCCTCCACTTT. The full variable domain, rest sourced from reference TRBV3-1 and TRBJ1-6, is DTAVSQTPKYLVTQMGNDKSIKCEQNLGHDTMYWYKQDSKKFLKIMFSYNNKELIINETVPNRFSPKSPDKAHLNLHINSLELGDSAVYFCASSPGQGNSPLHFGNGTRLTVT.

This clonotype occurred a few times. The chain recombines TRBV12-3 or TRBV12-4 with TRBJ2-5; D unresolved. V was clipped by 2 bases and J by 2 bases, with 6 bases between them. This CDR3 has 13 amino acids. CDR3 protein: CASSLFGQETQYF. The DNA of the CDR3 is TGTGCCAGCAGTTTATTCGGGCAAGAGACCCAGTACTTC.

In its sample, this clonotype was seen many times. The V gene is TRBV5-1, the J gene TRBJ2-7; the D gene could be TRBD1 or TRBD2 (5 bases each). This CDR3 region has 15 residues. Per the germline V gene, CDR1 is SGHRS and CDR2 is YFSETQ. V was shortened by 0 bases and J by 3 bases, with 13 bases between the two germline ends. CDR3 nucleotide sequence: TGCGCCAGCAGCTTGGGGGGGACGCAATTCTACGAGCAGTACTTC. Translating gives CASSLGGTQFYEQYF.

This clonotype was observed a few times. DNA of the CDR3: TGTGCCAGCAGAAGGACTACAGGGGGTTCCTACAATGAGCAGTTCTTC. Translated: CASRRTTGGSYNEQFF. The gene calls are TRBV11-2 and TRBJ2-1, with 8 bases matching TRBD1. The germline V gene encodes CDR1 SGHAT and CDR2 FQNNGV. This CDR3 is 16 amino acids long. J was trimmed by 1 base and V by 6 bases; bases with no gene match: 8.

A few counts support this clonotype. The chain employs TRBV4-3 and TRBJ2-7; possible D gene TRBD1, 6 bases. Per germline, CDR1 LGHNA and CDR2 YSLEER. This CDR3 region has 15 residues. V lost 2 bases and J lost 3, with 14 bases in between. The chain's CDR3 is CASSQTRQVRYEQYF. The CDR3 DNA reads TGCGCCAGCAGCCAAACCCGACAGGTTCGCTACGAGCAGTACTTC.